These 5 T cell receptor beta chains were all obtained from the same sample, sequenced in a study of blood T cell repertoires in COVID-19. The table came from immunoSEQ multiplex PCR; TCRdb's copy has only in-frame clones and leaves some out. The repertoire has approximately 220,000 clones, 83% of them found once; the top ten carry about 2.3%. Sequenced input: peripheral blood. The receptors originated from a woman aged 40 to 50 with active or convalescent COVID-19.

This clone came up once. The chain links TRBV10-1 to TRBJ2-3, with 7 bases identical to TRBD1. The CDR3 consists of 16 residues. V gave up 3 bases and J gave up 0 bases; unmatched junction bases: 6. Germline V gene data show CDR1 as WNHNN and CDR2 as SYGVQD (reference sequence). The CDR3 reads CASSERRQGSTDTQYF. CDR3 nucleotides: TGCGCCAGCAGTGAACGTCGACAGGGAAGCACAGATACGCAGTATTTT.

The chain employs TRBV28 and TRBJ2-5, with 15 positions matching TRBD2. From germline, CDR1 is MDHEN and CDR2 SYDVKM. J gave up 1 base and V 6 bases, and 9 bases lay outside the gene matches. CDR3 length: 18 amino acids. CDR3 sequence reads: CASSHGLAGGPRQETQYF. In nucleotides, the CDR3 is TGTGCCAGCAGCCACGGACTAGCGGGAGGGCCTCGCCAAGAGACCCAGTACTTC.

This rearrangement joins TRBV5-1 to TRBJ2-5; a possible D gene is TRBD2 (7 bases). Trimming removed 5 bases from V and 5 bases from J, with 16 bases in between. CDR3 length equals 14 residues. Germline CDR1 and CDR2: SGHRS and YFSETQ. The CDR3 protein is CASRVGGAGETQYF. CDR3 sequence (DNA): TGCGCCAGCAGGGTTGGGGGGGCCGGTGAGACCCAGTACTTC. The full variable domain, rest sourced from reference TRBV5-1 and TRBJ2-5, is KAGVTQTPRYLIKTRGQQVTLSCSPISGHRSVSWYQQTPGQGLQFLFEYFSETQRNKGNFPGRFSGRQFSNSRSEMNVSTLELGDSALYLCASRVGGAGETQYFGPGTRLLVL.

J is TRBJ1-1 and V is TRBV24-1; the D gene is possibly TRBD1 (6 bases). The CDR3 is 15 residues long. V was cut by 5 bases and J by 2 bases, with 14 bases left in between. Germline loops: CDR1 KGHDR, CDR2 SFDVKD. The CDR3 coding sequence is TGTGCCACCAGTGGGGGGGGGACATTTAACACTGAAGCTTTCTTT. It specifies CATSGGGTFNTEAFF.

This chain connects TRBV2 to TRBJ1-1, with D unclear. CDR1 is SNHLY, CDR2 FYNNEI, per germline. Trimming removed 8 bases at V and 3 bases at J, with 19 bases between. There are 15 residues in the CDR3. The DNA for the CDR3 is TGTGCCAGCGAGGGCCAGACGGGAGGGTACACTGAAGCTTTCTTT. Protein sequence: CASEGQTGGYTEAFF.